One sample yielded the 20 T cell receptor beta chains listed below, sequenced in a study of blood T cell repertoires in COVID-19. Sequenced by immunoSEQ multiplex PCR; TCRdb stores in-frame clones only, minus some. Of over 200,000 clones listed, almost 90% are singletons. The sample consisted of PBMCs or T cells enriched from blood (not recorded which). Receptor source: a man between 25 and 39 years old who had been exposed to COVID-19.

CDR3 in DNA: TGTGCCAGCGGACATCTGAACACTGAAGCTTTCTTT. It encodes CASGHLNTEAFF. The chain employs TRBV3-1 (or the pseudogene TRBV3-2) and TRBJ1-1; the D gene is possibly TRBD1 (5 bases). V was pared by 8 bases and J by 0 bases, with 7 bases between. From germline, CDR1 is LGHDT and CDR2 YNNKEL (reference sequence). This CDR3 has 12 residues.

V and J are TRBV7-9 and TRBJ2-3; 9 positions match TRBD2. The CDR3 consists of 17 residues. CDR1 and CDR2 from the germline V gene are SEHNR and FQNEAQ (reference sequence). The junction had 16 bases not matched to a gene; V was cut back by 8 bases and J by 4 bases. This CDR3 is CASGTLRAGGLSDTQYF. The CDR3 DNA follows: TGTGCCAGCGGGACTCTGAGGGCGGGGGGGTTGTCAGATACGCAGTATTTT. Together with reference TRBV7-9 and TRBJ2-3, the CDR3 gives the full variable domain: DTGVSQNPRHKITKRGQNVTFRCDPISEHNRLYWYRQTLGQGPEFLTYFQNEAQLEKSRLLSDRFSAERPKGSFSTLEIQRTEQGDSAMYLCASGTLRAGGLSDTQYFGPGTRLTVL.

Comment on this clone: Other DNA sequences in the sample encode the same CDR3. The CDR3 DNA sequence: TGTGCCAGCAGGAAGGAGGGGAGGGGGGGGGAGACCCAGTACTTC. This translates into CASRKEGRGGETQYF. This rearrangement joins TRBV2 to TRBJ2-5; a weak D match, TRBD2 (7 bases). V was clipped by 6 bases and J by 5 bases, with 19 bases between them. Germline V gives CDR1 SNHLY, CDR2 FYNNEI. The CDR3 sequence is 15 residues long.

The genes are TRBV2 and TRBJ2-7; no clear D gene. Germline values: CDR1 SNHLY, CDR2 FYNNEI. The CDR3 covers 12 residues. Trimming cost V 5 bases and J 4 bases, with 9 bases left between them. This CDR3 is CASSPVGYEQYF. The CDR3 region has the DNA TGTGCCAGCAGTCCCGTCGGTTACGAGCAGTACTTC.

This chain connects TRBV19 to TRBJ2-1; 9 bases are shared with TRBD2. The CDR3 spans 15 residues. Germline V gene data show CDR1 as LNHDA and CDR2 as SQIVND (reference sequence). V lost 7 bases, J lost 7 bases, and 11 bases stayed unmatched. CDR3 coding DNA: TGTGCCAGTAATCGCGGGGGGGCTACTGCAAATGAGCAGTTCTTC. Its protein product is CASNRGGATANEQFF.

This rearrangement joins TRBV5-1 to TRBJ2-1, with D possibly being TRBD2 (7 bases). The CDR3 runs 17 residues. Germline V gene data show CDR1 as SGHRS and CDR2 as YFSETQ. The germline V and J ends were trimmed by 4 bases and 0 bases, with 17 bases remaining between them. The CDR3 nucleotides are TGCGCCAGCAGCCCAGGTGGCGGGGGCGCCTCCTACAATGAGCAGTTCTTC. This encodes CASSPGGGGASYNEQFF.

In its sample, this clone was seen once. The CDR3 is CASSWERLAGLYQETQYF. The CDR3, as DNA: TGCGCCAGCAGCTGGGAGAGACTAGCGGGCCTGTACCAAGAGACCCAGTACTTC. The chain is built from TRBV5-1 and TRBJ2-5, with 10 bases fitting TRBD2. CDR3 length equals 18 residues. Germline CDR1 SGHRS, CDR2 YFSETQ. After removal of 3 bases from V and 0 bases from J, the junction contained 11 bases not matched to a gene. Drawing the rest from reference TRBV5-1 and TRBJ2-5, the complete variable domain is KAGVTQTPRYLIKTRGQQVTLSCSPISGHRSVSWYQQTPGQGLQFLFEYFSETQRNKGNFPGRFSGRQFSNSRSEMNVSTLELGDSALYLCASSWERLAGLYQETQYFGPGTRLLVL.

This rearrangement joins TRBV5-1 to TRBJ2-3; a possible D gene is TRBD2 (7 bases). The CDR3 extends over 18 amino acids. Trimming left V 0 bases short and J 5 bases short, with 22 bases between. Germline values: CDR1 SGHRS, CDR2 YFSETQ. Here the CDR3 DNA reads TGCGCCAGCAGCTTGGTCTCTCGTGCGCGGGGGCGCGTAGATACGCAGTATTTT. As protein: CASSLVSRARGRVDTQYF.

The V gene is TRBV13, the J gene TRBJ1-2; 10 nucleotides match TRBD1. The ends lost 4 bases at V and 6 bases at J; junction bases unmatched: 8. The CDR3 sequence is 15 residues long. The germline V gene has CDR1 PRHDT and CDR2 FYEKMQ (reference sequence). Written as DNA, the CDR3 is TGTGCCAGCAGCTCTGGGGGACAGGGGAAGAATGGCTACACCTTC. Its translation: CASSSGGQGKNGYTF.

This chain joins TRBV19 and TRBJ2-3; 7 bases are shared with TRBD1. Germline CDR1 LNHDA, CDR2 SQIVND (reference sequence). Losses at the gene ends were 4 bases for V and 0 bases for J; bases not matched to a gene: 7. This CDR3 has 16 residues. CDR3 DNA: TGTGCCAGTAGTAGCCAGGGGGATAGTAGCACAGATACGCAGTATTTT. It yields the protein CASSSQGDSSTDTQYF.

The chain joins TRBV4-2 to TRBJ2-7; 12 bases are shared with TRBD2. CDR1 and CDR2 from the germline V gene are LGHNA and YNFKEQ. V shed 2 bases and J 3 bases; nucleotides not matched to a gene: 8. The CDR3 consists of 17 residues. DNA for the CDR3: TGTGCCAGCAGCCAATCGGGAGCGGGACTAGCGGGCTACGAGCAGTACTTC. The encoded protein is CASSQSGAGLAGYEQYF.

This rearrangement joins TRBV2 to TRBJ1-6; TRBD1 aligns across 8 bases. The CDR3 spans 14 residues. The J segment lost 9 bases and the V segment lost 6 bases, leaving 7 bases of the junction unmatched. The germline V gene has CDR1 SNHLY and CDR2 FYNNEI. The chain's CDR3 is CASRRQGLGSPLHF. The CDR3 region has the DNA TGTGCCAGCAGGCGACAGGGGCTGGGTTCACCCCTCCACTTT.

V and J are TRBV9 and TRBJ1-3; possibly TRBD1 for D (6 bases). CDR1 and CDR2 (germline): SGDLS, YYNGEE. This CDR3 is built from 16 residues. The V and J ends lost 0 bases and 3 bases respectively, with 13 bases between them. The CDR3 is CASSVASTGLGNTIYF. The CDR3, as DNA: TGTGCCAGCAGCGTAGCATCAACAGGGCTTGGAAACACCATATATTTT.

V is TRBV29-1 and J is TRBJ1-1; TRBD1 matches 9 bases. Germline CDR1 and CDR2: SQVTM and ANQGSEA. The CDR3 has 13 residues. Unmatched junction bases numbered 7, after V lost 6 bases and J lost 5 bases. Here the CDR3 reads CSVLSTGGTEAFF. CDR3 sequence (DNA): TGCAGCGTCCTTTCGACAGGGGGAACTGAAGCTTTCTTT.

This chain uses TRBV7-2 with TRBJ2-7; TRBD2 matches at 8 bases. After removal of 5 bases from V and 2 bases from J, the junction contained 5 bases not matched to a gene. Per the germline V gene, CDR1 is SGHTA and CDR2 is FQGNSA. The CDR3 spans 14 residues. This CDR3 reads CASSGAGGPYEQYF. The CDR3 DNA sequence: TGTGCCAGCAGCGGGGCGGGGGGCCCCTACGAGCAGTACTTC.

V usage is TRBV7-9 and J usage is TRBJ1-2; D not certain. Germline assignment: CDR1 SEHNR and CDR2 FQNEAQ (reference sequence). The CDR3 has 12 amino acids. Trimming shortened V by 3 bases and J by 5 bases, and 7 bases separated the two germline ends. In nucleotides, the CDR3 is TGTGCCAGCAGCTTTCGAGATTATGGCTACACCTTC. Residues: CASSFRDYGYTF.

This clone has a single count. The V gene is TRBV6-5, the J gene TRBJ1-1; 8 positions match TRBD1. CDR1 is MNHEY and CDR2 is SVGAGI in the germline V gene. V shed 9 bases and J 4 bases; nucleotides not matched to a gene: 7. The CDR3 loop spans 13 amino acids. The CDR3 is CASGQGSLTEAFF. The CDR3 nucleotides are TGTGCCAGTGGACAGGGAAGTCTCACTGAAGCTTTCTTT.

The gene calls are TRBV3-1 (or the pseudogene TRBV3-2) and TRBJ1-5; no firm D call. The V and J ends lost 0 bases and 6 bases respectively, with 15 bases between them. CDR1 is LGHDT, CDR2 YNNKEL, per germline (reference sequence). The CDR3 is 16 amino acids. The CDR3 nucleotides read TGTGCCAGCAGCCAAGATGGTGGGCAAGGAGGTCAGCCCCAGCATTTT. It encodes CASSQDGGQGGQPQHF.

The V call is TRBV19, the J call TRBJ1-2, with D perhaps TRBD1 (5 bases). Germline CDR1 LNHDA, CDR2 SQIVND (reference sequence). Trimming removed 6 bases from V and 0 bases from J, with 5 bases in between. The CDR3 spans 12 residues. CDR3 sequence: CASRQANYGYTF. CDR3 coding DNA: TGTGCCAGTAGACAGGCTAACTATGGCTACACCTTC.

This chain joins TRBV7-2 and TRBJ2-3; TRBD2 is a possible D gene (6 bases). V gave up 6 bases and J gave up 4 bases, with 11 bases separating them. The CDR3 has 13 amino acids. Per the germline V gene, CDR1 is SGHTA and CDR2 is FQGNSA. The CDR3, as DNA: TGTGCCAGCAGTCCAGCGGGCGCAGATACGCAGTATTTT. As protein: CASSPAGADTQYF. Full variable domain (remainder filled in from reference TRBV7-2 and TRBJ2-3): GAGVSQSPSNKVTEKGKDVELRCDPISGHTALYWYRQSLGQGLEFLIYFQGNSAPDKSGLPSDRFSAERTGGSVSTLTIQRTQQEDSAVYLCASSPAGADTQYFGPGTRLTVL.